A single sample gave rise to the 16 T cell receptor beta chains below, sequenced in a study of blood T cell repertoires in COVID-19. Here immunoSEQ multiplex PCR was the method, and the copy in TCRdb shows in-frame clones only, minus some. The profile shows 90,000 to 140,000 clones, under 80% of them singletons. Sequencing was carried out using peripheral blood. The receptors derive from a woman in her 70s with acute or convalescent COVID-19.

Here the CDR3 DNA reads TGTGCCACCAGTGATTGGACAGGGCAGGGCTACGAGCAGTACTTC. It translates to CATSDWTGQGYEQYF. The chain employs TRBV24-1 and TRBJ2-7; 8 positions agree with TRBD1. The germline V gene encodes CDR1 KGHDR and CDR2 SFDVKD. Trimming cost V 2 bases and J 3 bases; bases outside gene matches: 5. CDR3 length: 15 residues.

The chain joins TRBV5-1 to TRBJ1-2, with 7 bases identical to TRBD1. CDR1 and CDR2 (germline): SGHRS, YFSETQ. The CDR3 contains 14 residues. Trimming took 7 bases from V and 3 from J; bases not matched to a gene: 9. CDR3 nucleotides: TGCGCCAGCCCCCGAGGGGGCGCAGACTATGGCTACACCTTC. Amino acid sequence: CASPRGGADYGYTF. Complete variable domain (other parts from reference TRBV5-1 and TRBJ1-2): KAGVTQTPRYLIKTRGQQVTLSCSPISGHRSVSWYQQTPGQGLQFLFEYFSETQRNKGNFPGRFSGRQFSNSRSEMNVSTLELGDSALYLCASPRGGADYGYTFGSGTRLTVV.

In this sample, this clone turned up once. The V call is TRBV5-6, the J call TRBJ1-5; 7 bases fit TRBD1. Per germline, CDR1 SGHDT and CDR2 YYEEEE. This CDR3 comprises 19 residues. Germline trimming cut 3 bases from V and 3 bases from J; bases unmatched to any gene: 18. CDR3: CASSSSRDSMFINNQPQHF. The CDR3 DNA is TGTGCCAGCAGCTCCAGCCGGGACAGTATGTTTATTAACAATCAGCCCCAGCATTTT. The full variable domain, its missing parts supplied by reference TRBV5-6 and TRBJ1-5, is DAGVTQSPTHLIKTRGQQVTLRCSPKSGHDTVSWYQQALGQGPQFIFQYYEEEERQRGNFPDRFSGHQFPNYSSELNVNALLLGDSALYLCASSSSRDSMFINNQPQHFGDGTRLSIL.

This rearrangement joins TRBV6-2 or TRBV6-3 to TRBJ1-2; D gene ambiguous. Germline V gene lookup returns CDR1 MNHEY and CDR2 SVGEGT. V lost 2 bases and J 1 base, leaving 5 bases between the germline ends. This CDR3 comprises 13 residues. Here the CDR3 DNA reads TGTGCCAGCAGTTACCGGAGTAACTATGGCTACACCTTC. Protein product: CASSYRSNYGYTF.

This clone appeared a single time. This chain uses TRBV6-5 with TRBJ1-2; 9 bases fit TRBD1. Per germline, CDR1 MNHEY and CDR2 SVGAGI. V shed 2 bases, J shed 6 bases, and the junction held 4 bases outside the gene matches. This CDR3 is built from 14 residues. CDR3 region: CASSYLDRGNGYTF. The CDR3 nucleotides read TGTGCCAGCAGTTACCTCGACAGGGGGAATGGCTACACCTTC.

DNA for the CDR3: TGTGCCAGCAGCCCCGGAGGACGCTCCTACAATGAGCAGTTCTTC. Its translation is CASSPGGRSYNEQFF. V is TRBV11-3 and J is TRBJ2-1, with D possibly TRBD2 on 5 matching bases. Trimming left V 5 bases short and J 0 bases short, with 11 bases between. Germline loops: CDR1 SGHNT, CDR2 YENEEA. This CDR3 spans 15 amino acids.

The chain recombines TRBV18 with TRBJ2-5; TRBD2 agrees at 10 bases. The CDR3 length is 17 residues. Germline-derived CDR1 and CDR2 are KGHSH and LQKENI. The J segment lost 5 bases and the V segment lost 2 bases, leaving 11 bases of the junction unmatched. CDR3 protein: CASSPGLAGAGGETQYF. The CDR3 region has the DNA TGTGCCAGCTCACCAGGCCTAGCGGGGGCAGGCGGGGAGACCCAGTACTTC.

The chain uses TRBV9 and TRBJ1-6; D ambiguous. The V and J ends lost 0 bases and 10 bases respectively, with 11 bases between them. The CDR3 has 14 amino acids. Germline-derived CDR1 and CDR2 are SGDLS and YYNGEE. CDR3 in amino acids: CASSVDHGSSPLHF. CDR3 sequence (DNA): TGTGCCAGCAGCGTAGATCATGGGAGCTCACCCCTCCACTTT.

This chain links TRBV7-2 with TRBJ2-5, with 8 bases lining up with TRBD2. The CDR3 loop spans 17 amino acids. Germline V gene lookup returns CDR1 SGHTA and CDR2 FQGNSA. V gave up 2 bases and J gave up 4 bases; unmatched junction bases: 12. The CDR3 DNA follows: TGTGCCAGCAGCTTATCCGGGGGGGCCCTTGTGGGAGAGACCCAGTACTTC. Translating gives CASSLSGGALVGETQYF.

The chain couples TRBV5-8 to TRBJ2-3; 8 bases map to TRBD1. From germline, CDR1 is SGHTS and CDR2 YDEGEE. With V trimmed by 0 bases and J by 2 bases, 8 bases remained unmatched. This CDR3 has 17 residues. The CDR3 sequence is CASSLGSSGGFTDTQYF. The CDR3 DNA is TGTGCCAGCAGCTTGGGCTCTTCAGGGGGCTTCACAGATACGCAGTATTTT.

This chain uses TRBV24-1 with TRBJ2-1; 7 bases are shared with TRBD1. Trimming took 4 bases from V and 4 from J; bases not matched to a gene: 6. This CDR3 is 15 amino acids long. Germline CDR1 KGHDR, CDR2 SFDVKD. CDR3 nucleotides: TGTGCCACCAGTGACCATGGGACAGCTTACAATGAGCAGTTCTTC. It specifies CATSDHGTAYNEQFF.

This clone appeared a few times. The chain employs TRBV7-9 and TRBJ1-2; D might be TRBD1 (6 bases). The CDR3 runs to 15 residues. V shed 5 bases and J shed 2 bases, with 15 bases lying between them. Germline V CDR1 and CDR2: SEHNR, FQNEAQ (reference sequence). In DNA form, the CDR3 reads TGTGCCAGCAGCCACAAGTCGACAGGAAACTATGGCTACACCTTC. Its translation is CASSHKSTGNYGYTF.

V is TRBV19 and J is TRBJ2-1; 8 bases are shared with TRBD2. Germline values: CDR1 LNHDA, CDR2 SQIVND (reference sequence). V was clipped by 1 base and J by 9 bases; unmatched bases: 8. This CDR3 comprises 15 residues. The CDR3 is CASSIAGGAQGEQFF. The CDR3 region has the DNA TGTGCCAGTAGTATAGCCGGGGGGGCTCAAGGTGAGCAGTTCTTC.

This chain joins TRBV19 and TRBJ1-3; D is uncertain. The length of the CDR3 is 15 residues. Germline V CDR1 and CDR2: LNHDA, SQIVND (reference sequence). The V end lost 0 bases, the J end lost 3 bases, and 9 bases lay between the germline ends. This CDR3 reads CASSIDWAIGNTIYF. CDR3 in DNA: TGTGCCAGTAGTATAGATTGGGCGATTGGAAACACCATATATTTT. The entire variable domain, with the rest obtained from reference TRBV19 and TRBJ1-3, is as follows: DGGITQSPKYLFRKEGQNVTLSCEQNLNHDAMYWYRQDPGQGLRLIYYSQIVNDFQKGDIAEGYSVSREKKESFPLTVTSAQKNPTAFYLCASSIDWAIGNTIYFGEGSWLTVV.

For this clone: One end of the junction is discordant with germline, which a read error may explain. The chain uses TRBV3-1 (or the pseudogene TRBV3-2) and TRBJ2-1, with D possibly being TRBD2 (6 bases). Germline assignment: CDR1 LGHDT and CDR2 YNNKEL (reference sequence). The CDR3 is 14 amino acids. The CDR3 is CASSQDGIGGARVF. The CDR3 nucleotides are TGTGCCAGCAGCCAAGACGGGATCGGGGGAGCACGGGTCTTC.

The chain has TRBV27 and TRBJ2-7; D is perhaps TRBD2 (7 bases). V gave up 5 bases and J gave up 4 bases, with 15 bases separating them. This CDR3 has 14 residues. Looked up from germline, CDR1 is MNHEY and CDR2 is SMNVEV (reference sequence). The CDR3: CASSGGGGAYEQYF. The CDR3 region has the DNA TGTGCCAGCAGTGGGGGCGGGGGCGCGTACGAGCAGTACTTC.